Following are 19 T cell receptor beta chains from one sample sequenced in a study of shared clonotypes between healthy human individuals (TCRdb year 2020). CD8 naive samples consisted of CD45RO-negative cells that were positively selected for CCR7, yielding a CD45RA+CCR7+ population without TemRA cells. The receptor library was made with the immunoSEQ multiplex PCR assay. Imported from immuneACCESS, the table was reduced by TCRdb to in-frame sequences with V and J called. These copies leave out some clones; in studies compared against another copy, an unresolved V gene accounts for under half, and the cause of the remainder is not known. The sample table records 550,000 to 650,000 clones; around 96% of these occur just once. The ten largest clones add up to about 0.12% of the sample. The material sequenced was naive CD8+ T cells sorted from blood. The cell subset or site label of this sample denotes: CD45RA+CCR7+. The receptors here all came from a woman aged 30 to 39 in good health.

This chain connects TRBV7-8 to TRBJ2-1; 10 bases map to TRBD1. The CDR3 loop spans 16 amino acids. Looked up from germline, CDR1 is SGHVS and CDR2 is FQNEAQ. Trimming at V came to 1 base and at J to 0 bases, leaving 0 bases not matched to a gene. DNA of the CDR3: TGTGCCAGCAGCTTAGGGACAGGGGGCTCCTACAATGAGCAGTTCTTC. This translates into CASSLGTGGSYNEQFF.

The chain combines TRBV9 with TRBJ2-5; D not certain. CDR1 and CDR2 (germline): SGDLS, YYNGEE. This CDR3 region has 13 residues. V lost 7 bases to trimming and J lost 2 bases, with 12 bases between them. The CDR3 here is CASSPGRQETQYF. CDR3 sequence (DNA): TGTGCCAGCTCCCCCGGCAGACAAGAGACCCAGTACTTC.

This sequence joins TRBV27 and TRBJ2-1; TRBD1 matches 7 bases. After removal of 7 bases from V and 7 bases from J, the junction contained 4 bases not matched to a gene. CDR1 is MNHEY, CDR2 SMNVEV, per germline (reference sequence). The CDR3 loop spans 12 amino acids. This CDR3 is CASNNRGNEQFF. The CDR3 DNA reads as TGTGCCAGCAACAACAGGGGAAATGAGCAGTTCTTC.

This sequence joins TRBV6-5 and TRBJ2-7; no definite D call. Germline values: CDR1 MNHEY, CDR2 SVGAGI. V dropped 5 bases and J dropped 2 bases, with 7 bases sitting between them. The CDR3 runs 12 residues. CDR3 loop: CASSPDAYEQYF. Here the CDR3 DNA reads TGTGCCAGCAGTCCAGACGCCTACGAGCAGTACTTC.

The chain is built from TRBV5-5 and TRBJ2-1; the D is unclear. V dropped 4 bases and J dropped 9 bases, with 11 bases sitting between them. The CDR3 is 12 amino acids. CDR1 is SGHKS and CDR2 is YYEKEE in the germline V gene (reference sequence). CDR3 nucleotide sequence: TGTGCCAGCAGCGTAGGGCTCATTGAGCAGTTCTTC. Residues: CASSVGLIEQFF.

The chain carries TRBV7-9 and TRBJ2-2, with TRBD2 matching 10 bases. Germline CDR1 reads SEHNR; CDR2 reads FQNEAQ (reference sequence). This CDR3 region has 17 residues. J lost 0 bases, V lost 6 bases, and 7 bases had no gene match. This chain's CDR3 is CASSTQGLAANTGELFF. The CDR3, as DNA: TGTGCCAGCAGTACCCAAGGACTAGCGGCGAACACCGGGGAGCTGTTTTTT.

As to this clone: An end of the junction differs from the germline gene, which may be a read error. The chain carries TRBV7-8 and TRBJ2-5; the D is unclear. Germline CDR1 SGHVS, CDR2 FQNEAQ. CDR3 length equals 14 residues. The CDR3 reads CASRLAVLQETQYF. As DNA, the CDR3 is TGTGCCAGCAGGTTAGCTGTTCTCCAAGAGACCCAGTACTTC. The full variable domain, completed using reference TRBV7-8 and TRBJ2-5, is GAGVSQSPRYKVAKRGQDVALRCDPISGHVSLFWYQQALGQGPEFLTYFQNEAQLDKSGLPSDRFFAERPEGSVSTLKIQRTQQEDSAVYLCASRLAVLQETQYFGPGTRLLVL.

The V and J genes are TRBV14 and TRBJ2-1, with D perhaps matching TRBD2 (5 bases). This CDR3 contains 14 residues. Trimming took 4 bases from V and 9 from J, leaving 16 bases between them. The germline CDR1 and CDR2 sequences are SGHDN and FVKESK. Written as DNA, the CDR3 is TGTGCCAGCAGCCGCCCCCCCCTCGCGGGTGAGCAGTTCTTC. It is translated as CASSRPPLAGEQFF.

The CDR3 sequence is CAWTAGQMNTEAFF. The DNA for the CDR3 is TGTGCCTGGACCGCCGGACAGATGAACACTGAAGCTTTCTTT. The chain employs TRBV30 and TRBJ1-1; tentatively, D is TRBD1 (6 bases). This CDR3 contains 14 residues. Trimming took off 4 bases at V and 0 bases at J, with 12 bases between the two ends. Germline loops: CDR1 GTSNPN, CDR2 SVGIG (reference sequence).

The rearrangement links TRBV19 to TRBJ1-1, with a weak D call TRBD1 (6 bases). Germline CDR1 reads LNHDA; CDR2 reads SQIVND (reference sequence). V lost 6 bases and J 5 bases, leaving 19 bases between the germline ends. The CDR3 loop spans 15 amino acids. CDR3 in DNA: TGTGCCAGTAGGGATTCGGGGGGCTCAAGGACTGAAGCTTTCTTT. Translating gives CASRDSGGSRTEAFF.

The gene calls are TRBV28 and TRBJ1-4, with D hard to call. The CDR3 covers 16 residues. Germline CDR1 and CDR2: MDHEN and SYDVKM. Trimming removed 3 bases at V and 4 bases at J, with 15 bases between. CDR3 in amino acids: CASSFKTVSDNEKLFF. In DNA form, the CDR3 reads TGTGCCAGCAGTTTCAAAACAGTCTCGGATAATGAAAAACTGTTTTTT.

The chain employs TRBV28 and TRBJ2-7; TRBD2 is a possible D gene (6 bases). CDR1 is MDHEN and CDR2 is SYDVKM in the germline V gene. With 5 bases removed from V and 12 bases from J, the gap between germline ends came to 17 bases. The CDR3 has 12 residues. CDR3 residues: CASSPDRRGSYF. The CDR3 region has the DNA TGTGCCAGCAGTCCGGATCGGAGGGGCTCGTACTTC.

The gene calls are TRBV7-9 and TRBJ2-5; D possibly corresponds to TRBD1 (6 bases). CDR1 SEHNR and CDR2 FQNEAQ come from the germline V gene (reference sequence). CDR3 length equals 14 residues. Trimming took off 5 bases at V and 5 bases at J, with 15 bases between the two ends. The CDR3 sequence is CASSISVGAETQYF. The DNA for the CDR3 is TGTGCCAGCAGCATTTCTGTGGGGGCTGAGACCCAGTACTTC.

With regard to this clone: Other DNA sequences in this sample translate to the same CDR3. The chain employs TRBV27 and TRBJ2-2, with D perhaps matching TRBD1 or TRBD2 (5 bases each). CDR3 length: 15 amino acids. V lost 3 bases, J lost 4 bases, and 12 bases lay in between. Germline CDR1 and CDR2: MNHEY and SMNVEV (reference sequence). CDR3 in amino acids: CASSFSAGSTGELFF. The CDR3 DNA sequence: TGTGCCAGCAGTTTTTCGGCAGGGAGCACCGGGGAGCTGTTTTTT.

The chain links TRBV28 to TRBJ2-5, with 8 bases that match TRBD1. Per germline, CDR1 MDHEN and CDR2 SYDVKM. The CDR3 sequence is 15 residues long. The J segment lost 2 bases and the V segment lost 5 bases, leaving 7 bases of the junction unmatched. The CDR3 spells CASSPVGTGQETQYF. The CDR3 region has the DNA TGTGCCAGCAGTCCCGTAGGGACAGGACAAGAGACCCAGTACTTC.

This chain links TRBV2 with TRBJ1-1; the match to TRBD1 covers 9 bases. Trimming at V came to 6 bases and at J to 2 bases, leaving 10 bases not matched to a gene. This CDR3 has 16 residues. CDR1 SNHLY and CDR2 FYNNEI come from the germline V gene. CDR3 sequence reads: CASRETGTGRNTEAFF. For the CDR3, the DNA is TGTGCCAGCAGAGAGACCGGGACAGGGCGAAACACTGAAGCTTTCTTT.

The chain couples TRBV11-2 to TRBJ2-7; D call uncertain. The V gene lost 4 bases and the J gene lost 5 bases, with 9 bases spanning the gap. CDR1 and CDR2 from the germline V gene are SGHAT and FQNNGV. This CDR3 spans 12 amino acids. The CDR3 DNA sequence: TGTGCCAGCAGCTACGGGTGGAACGAGCAGTACTTC. Translating it yields CASSYGWNEQYF.

The chain combines TRBV7-9 with TRBJ2-7; TRBD1 matches at 7 bases. Germline lookup yields CDR1 SEHNR and CDR2 FQNEAQ (reference sequence). The CDR3 has 14 amino acids. V shed 0 bases, J shed 3 bases, and the junction held 2 bases outside the gene matches. As DNA, the CDR3 is TGTGCCAGCAGCTTAGCGGCAGGGGGCTACGAGCAGTACTTC. This sequence encodes CASSLAAGGYEQYF.

This clone appeared a single time. This chain joins TRBV2 and TRBJ2-3, with 7 bases matching TRBD1. Germline V gene data show CDR1 as SNHLY and CDR2 as FYNNEI. Germline trimming cut 7 bases from V and 1 base from J; bases unmatched to any gene: 2. The CDR3 extends over 13 amino acids. CDR3 in amino acids: CASIDRGTDTQYF. CDR3 nucleotide sequence: TGTGCCAGCATTGACAGGGGCACAGATACGCAGTATTTT.